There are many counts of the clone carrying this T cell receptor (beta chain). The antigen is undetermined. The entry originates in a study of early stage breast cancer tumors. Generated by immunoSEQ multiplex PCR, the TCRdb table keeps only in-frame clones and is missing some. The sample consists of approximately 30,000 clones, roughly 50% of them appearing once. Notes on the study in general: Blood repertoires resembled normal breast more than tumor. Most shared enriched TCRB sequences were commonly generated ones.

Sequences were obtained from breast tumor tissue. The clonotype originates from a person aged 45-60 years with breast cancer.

The CDR3 bases are TGTGCCAGTGCCGGGACAGGGGCCCACAATGAGCAGTTCTTC. Protein: CASAGTGAHNEQFF. The rearrangement links TRBV11-3 to TRBJ2-1; 10 bases align to TRBD1. CDR1 is SGHNT, CDR2 YENEEA, per germline. The trim removed 9 bases at V and 5 bases at J, leaving 7 bases unmatched. The CDR3 loop spans 14 amino acids.